Detailed here is one TCR beta chain. Its antigen is not known. PCR employed 60 Vbeta and 13 Jbeta primers. Profiled with immunoSEQ multiplex PCR; TCRdb holds only in-frame clones, not every one. The table records tens of thousands of clones, 55% to 75% of them present only once. The sample originates from a study of cytomegalovirus exposure and HLA in healthy donors. Study results and caveats: An analysis was carried out at a later point. It showed that HLA-associated TCR beta chains were more clonally expanded than equally common non-associated chains. Rarity held for most TCR sequences, but there were some public TCRs that occurred in many donors.

This CDR3 region has 15 residues. V was cut by 2 bases and J by 6 bases, with 18 bases left in between. Germline assignment: CDR1 SGDLS and CDR2 YYNGEE. This chain connects TRBV9 to TRBJ2-7, with a tentative D call TRBD2 (5 bases). This clonotype originated in a woman aged 40 to 50 in good health and CMV-seropositive. The sample comprised PBMCs. CDR3 nucleotides: TGTGCCAGCAGCGTTGGTCCACGGAGGTCGGGCGAGCAGTACTTC. Translated: CASSVGPRRSGEQYF.